These 30 T cell receptor beta chains share one sample of origin, sequenced in a study of control samples from healthy donors and cancer patients (dated by TCRdb to about 2020). The method was the immunoSEQ multiplex PCR assay. TCRdb holds this immuneACCESS table with in-frame rearrangements only. Some clones are missing; in checked studies, unresolved V genes explain under half, and the rest has no known cause. The sample has 150,000 or so clones on record, just under 95% of them singletons. Around 5.4% of the sample is held by the ten biggest clonotypes. Sequencing used blood. The receptors derive from a young man in good health.

The rearrangement links TRBV5-4 to TRBJ2-5; 10 nucleotides match TRBD2. The V and J ends lost 1 base and 6 bases, in that order; junction bases with no gene match: 6. There are 15 residues in the CDR3. Germline V gene lookup returns CDR1 SGHNT and CDR2 YYREEE (reference sequence). Written as DNA, the CDR3 is TGTGCCAGCAGCTTGACTAGCGGGGACGGGAAGACCCAGTACTTC. It yields the protein CASSLTSGDGKTQYF.

This clone came up a few times. V is TRBV9 and J is TRBJ2-5, with TRBD1 matching 7 bases. The CDR3 spans 14 residues. Germline values: CDR1 SGDLS, CDR2 YYNGEE. The trim removed 4 bases at V and 5 bases at J, leaving 8 bases unmatched. In DNA form, the CDR3 reads TGTGCCAGCAGCAAGGGGGCAGATAGGGAGACCCAGTACTTC. It encodes CASSKGADRETQYF. The full variable domain, with the rest looked up from reference TRBV9 and TRBJ2-5, is DSGVTQTPKHLITATGQRVTLRCSPRSGDLSVYWYQQSLDQGLQFLIQYYNGEERAKGNILERFSAQQFPDLHSELNLSSLELGDSALYFCASSKGADRETQYFGPGTRLLVL.

The chain is built from TRBV19 and TRBJ1-5; TRBD1 is a possible D gene (6 bases). The CDR3 has 17 residues. The V end was cut by 5 bases, the J end by 6 bases, with 23 bases between. The germline V gene has CDR1 LNHDA and CDR2 SQIVND (reference sequence). CDR3 residues: CASSDVGGTWEGQPQHF. The CDR3 DNA sequence: TGTGCCAGTAGTGACGTAGGGGGAACCTGGGAAGGTCAGCCCCAGCATTTT.

This rearrangement joins TRBV19 to TRBJ1-6, with TRBD1 identical over 7 bases. The germline V gene has CDR1 LNHDA and CDR2 SQIVND (reference sequence). V dropped 10 bases and J dropped 8; count of bases not matched to a gene: 17. CDR3 length equals 16 residues. The CDR3 loop reads CATTQSGTELDSPLHF. DNA for the CDR3: TGTGCCACCACTCAATCCGGGACAGAATTGGATTCACCCCTCCACTTT. The full variable domain, its missing parts supplied by reference TRBV19 and TRBJ1-6, is DGGITQSPKYLFRKEGQNVTLSCEQNLNHDAMYWYRQDPGQGLRLIYYSQIVNDFQKGDIAEGYSVSREKKESFPLTVTSAQKNPTAFYLCATTQSGTELDSPLHFGNGTRLTVT.

In the case of this clone: Within the sample, other DNA sequences also encode this same CDR3. This chain uses TRBV5-1 with TRBJ2-1, with no clear D. The CDR3 has 12 amino acids. V lost 2 bases and J lost 3, with 3 bases in between. Germline-derived CDR1 and CDR2 are SGHRS and YFSETQ. The CDR3, as DNA: TGCGCCAGCAGCTTTAACTACAATGAGCAGTTCTTC. It yields the protein CASSFNYNEQFF.

V usage is TRBV10-3 and J usage is TRBJ2-3; D is undetermined. V was clipped by 0 bases and J by 2 bases, with 9 bases between them. This CDR3 has 15 residues. Germline V gene data show CDR1 as ENHRY and CDR2 as SYGVKD. The CDR3 DNA reads as TGTGCCATCAGTGAGTCGGCCTTCCCCACAGATACGCAGTATTTT. Its translation: CAISESAFPTDTQYF.

Note on this clone: The sample holds other DNA sequences that translate to the same CDR3. V and J are TRBV5-1 and TRBJ2-7, with D perhaps TRBD2 (5 bases). Germline V gives CDR1 SGHRS, CDR2 YFSETQ. This CDR3 comprises 14 residues. Between the trimmed V and J ends, which lost 0 bases and 0 bases, there was a span of 7 bases. This chain's CDR3 is CASSLAGDSYEQYF. The CDR3 DNA reads TGCGCCAGCAGCTTGGCCGGGGACTCCTACGAGCAGTACTTC.

This rearrangement joins TRBV5-5 to TRBJ2-4; 7 bases agree with TRBD1. Trimming took 0 bases from V and 1 from J; bases not matched to a gene: 4. This CDR3 region has 16 residues. CDR1 is SGHKS and CDR2 is YYEKEE in the germline V gene (reference sequence). The CDR3 nucleotides read TGTGCCAGCAGCTTGGAGGTACAGGGGGCCAAAAACATTCAGTACTTC. Its translation: CASSLEVQGAKNIQYF. Full variable domain (outside the CDR3, taken from reference TRBV5-5 and TRBJ2-4): DAGVTQSPTHLIKTRGQQVTLRCSPISGHKSVSWYQQVLGQGPQFIFQYYEKEERGRGNFPDRFSARQFPNYSSELNVNALLLGDSALYLCASSLEVQGAKNIQYFGAGTRLSVL.

The chain joins TRBV5-4 to TRBJ2-3; D tentatively reads TRBD1 or TRBD2 (5 bases each). Germline V gene sequence: CDR1 SGHNT, CDR2 YYREEE (reference sequence). The V gene lost 4 bases and the J gene lost 6 bases, with 12 bases spanning the gap. CDR3 size: 13 residues. DNA of the CDR3: TGTGCCAGCAGCCTCCAGGGAGCGGATACGCAGTATTTT. Its protein product is CASSLQGADTQYF.

The V gene is TRBV6-6, the J gene TRBJ2-7, with 7 bases that match TRBD2. V lost 0 bases, J lost 6 bases, and 2 bases stayed unmatched. CDR1 MNHNY and CDR2 SVGAGI come from the germline V gene (reference sequence). This CDR3 region has 13 residues. CDR3 DNA: TGTGCCAGCAGTTACTCGGGGGAGGGCGAGCAGTACTTC. Residues: CASSYSGEGEQYF.

The CDR3 here is CASSLPGPEETQYF. The CDR3 DNA follows: TGCGCCAGCAGCTTACCGGGACCCGAAGAGACCCAGTACTTC. V is TRBV5-1 and J is TRBJ2-5; D may be TRBD1 or TRBD2 (5 bases each). The CDR3 has 14 amino acids. Germline V gene lookup returns CDR1 SGHRS and CDR2 YFSETQ. The germline V and J ends were trimmed by 2 bases and 3 bases, with 11 bases remaining between them.

V is TRBV19 and J is TRBJ1-4; D gene uncertain. V was trimmed by 5 bases and J by 5 bases, leaving 18 bases between them. Germline V gene data show CDR1 as LNHDA and CDR2 as SQIVND (reference sequence). The CDR3 contains 16 residues. The CDR3 DNA sequence: TGTGCCAGTAGTGCCGTAAAAATGGTTTCGAATGAAAAACTGTTTTTT. Protein: CASSAVKMVSNEKLFF.

The chain couples TRBV5-1 to TRBJ2-5; 13 positions agree with TRBD2. The germline V gene has CDR1 SGHRS and CDR2 YFSETQ. J was trimmed by 5 bases and V by 2 bases; bases with no gene match: 6. The CDR3 consists of 16 residues. This CDR3 is CASSFFGLAGAETQYF. The CDR3 region has the DNA TGCGCCAGCAGCTTTTTTGGACTAGCGGGGGCGGAGACCCAGTACTTC.

On this clone itself: A read error may account for a junction end that differs from germline. The chain couples TRBV12-5 to TRBJ2-1, with D unresolved. Germline CDR1 is LGHNT and CDR2 is FRNRAP. The CDR3 runs 11 residues. The CDR3: CATGQYNEQFF. As DNA, the CDR3 is TGTGCTACTGGTCAATACAATGAGCAGTTCTTC.

V and J are TRBV5-6 and TRBJ2-2, with 7 bases aligning to TRBD1. Germline CDR1 is SGHDT and CDR2 is YYEEEE. The ends lost 0 bases at V and 4 bases at J; junction bases unmatched: 3. The CDR3 consists of 15 residues. For the CDR3, the DNA is TGTGCCAGCAGCTTGGTGGCAGGGGGCACCGGGGAGCTGTTTTTT. Residues: CASSLVAGGTGELFF.

The V and J genes are TRBV27 and TRBJ1-1; possibly TRBD1 for D (6 bases). Per germline, CDR1 MNHEY and CDR2 SMNVEV (reference sequence). V lost 7 bases and J lost 1, with 19 bases in between. This CDR3 comprises 16 residues. CDR3 loop: CASNSVGGSGNTEAFF. In DNA, the CDR3 is TGTGCCAGCAATTCGGTAGGGGGGTCAGGGAACACTGAAGCTTTCTTT.

This chain uses TRBV5-6 with TRBJ2-4, with D possibly being TRBD2 (6 bases). V lost 0 bases to trimming and J lost 0 bases, with 7 bases between them. CDR3 length: 15 amino acids. The germline gives CDR1 SGHDT, CDR2 YYEEEE. The CDR3 here is CASSLAGEAKNIQYF. The CDR3 bases are TGTGCCAGCAGCTTGGCGGGAGAAGCCAAAAACATTCAGTACTTC.

This chain connects TRBV10-3 to TRBJ2-3, with 12 nucleotides matching TRBD2. CDR1 is ENHRY and CDR2 is SYGVKD in the germline V gene. Trimming at V came to 10 bases and at J to 4 bases, leaving 6 bases not matched to a gene. CDR3 size: 14 residues. CDR3 in DNA: TGTGCCACCCTAGCGGGGGGGCGAGCAGATACGCAGTATTTT. Translating gives CATLAGGRADTQYF.

This chain joins TRBV7-9 and TRBJ1-1; no reliable D call. CDR1 is SEHNR, CDR2 FQNEAQ, per germline (reference sequence). V was pared by 3 bases and J by 1 base, with 9 bases between. The CDR3 has 14 residues. In nucleotides, the CDR3 is TGTGCCAGCAGCTTTTCACTAGCGAACACTGAAGCTTTCTTT. Protein sequence: CASSFSLANTEAFF.

The rearrangement uses TRBV5-4 and TRBJ2-3, with 13 bases that match TRBD2. V was clipped by 9 bases and J by 2 bases; unmatched bases: 9. CDR3 length: 16 amino acids. Germline CDR1 and CDR2: SGHNT and YYREEE (reference sequence). The CDR3 coding sequence is TGTGCCACCTCCCGACTAGCGGGGGGAATCACAGATACGCAGTATTTT. Its protein is CATSRLAGGITDTQYF. Using reference TRBV5-4 and TRBJ2-3 for the parts outside the CDR3, the full variable domain is ETGVTQSPTHLIKTRGQQVTLRCSSQSGHNTVSWYQQALGQGPQFIFQYYREEENGRGNFPPRFSGLQFPNYSSELNVNALELDDSALYLCATSRLAGGITDTQYFGPGTRLTVL.

The J gene is TRBJ1-2, the V gene TRBV13; 8 nucleotides agree with TRBD1. This CDR3 is 13 amino acids long. Unmatched junction bases numbered 3, after V lost 2 bases and J lost 7 bases. The germline CDR1 and CDR2 sequences are PRHDT and FYEKMQ (reference sequence). The DNA of the CDR3 is TGTGCCAGCAGCTTAAAACAGGGGGGTGGCTACACCTTC. Encoded protein: CASSLKQGGGYTF.

The J gene is TRBJ2-1, the V gene TRBV6-4; D not resolved. This CDR3 contains 15 residues. Germline V gene lookup returns CDR1 MRHNA and CDR2 SNTAGT. V lost 2 bases, J lost 4 bases, and 12 bases lay in between. CDR3 nucleotides: TGTGCCAGCAGTGACGAAGCCGGTTTTTACAATGAGCAGTTCTTC. It encodes CASSDEAGFYNEQFF.

The V call is TRBV4-2, the J call TRBJ2-5; 7 bases agree with TRBD2. The CDR3 is 15 amino acids. CDR1 and CDR2 from the germline V gene are LGHNA and YNFKEQ. Trimming cost V 5 bases and J 1 base; bases outside gene matches: 7. The CDR3 DNA reads TGTGCCAGCAGCGGAGAGCGGGGCCTCCAAGAGACCCAGTACTTC. Its translation is CASSGERGLQETQYF.

This clone has more than one count but fewer than ten. The chain carries TRBV15 and TRBJ2-7; 9 bases are shared with TRBD2. V trimming: 1 base; J trimming: 2 bases; junction bases outside the gene matches: 3. CDR3 length equals 15 residues. The germline gives CDR1 LNHNV, CDR2 YYDKDF (reference sequence). CDR3 loop: CATSRVLAGPYEQYF. The CDR3 DNA follows: TGTGCCACCAGCAGAGTCCTAGCGGGACCCTACGAGCAGTACTTC. The full variable domain, completed using reference TRBV15 and TRBJ2-7, is DAMVIQNPRYQVTQFGKPVTLSCSQTLNHNVMYWYQQKSSQAPKLLFHYYDKDFNNEADTPDNFQSRRPNTSFCFLDIRSPGLGDTAMYLCATSRVLAGPYEQYFGPGTRLTVT.

CDR3 sequence: CASKRVGDQPQHF. DNA of the CDR3: TGCGCCAGCAAACGGGTGGGGGATCAGCCCCAGCATTTT. V usage is TRBV10-1 and J usage is TRBJ1-5; perhaps TRBD1 as D (5 bases). V dropped 7 bases and J dropped 5 bases, with 12 bases sitting between them. The CDR3 spans 13 residues. Germline CDR1 and CDR2: WNHNN and SYGVQD (reference sequence).

The J gene is TRBJ1-4, the V gene TRBV2, with D unresolved. V lost 7 bases, J lost 4 bases, and 13 bases lay in between. Germline V gene lookup returns CDR1 SNHLY and CDR2 FYNNEI. CDR3 length: 14 amino acids. The CDR3 region has the DNA TGTGCCAGCACCATGGGCGGTAATAATGAAAAACTGTTTTTT. Protein product: CASTMGGNNEKLFF.

V and J are TRBV4-2 and TRBJ2-7; D unclear. Trimming removed 2 bases at V and 2 bases at J, with 7 bases between. CDR3 length: 13 amino acids. Germline loops: CDR1 LGHNA, CDR2 YNFKEQ. Here the CDR3 reads CASSQNTAYEQYF. In nucleotides, the CDR3 is TGTGCCAGCAGCCAAAACACTGCCTACGAGCAGTACTTC.

The gene calls are TRBV2 and TRBJ2-1; D remains ambiguous. Trimming took 8 bases from V and 3 from J, leaving 8 bases between them. The CDR3 consists of 12 residues. The V gene's germline CDR1 is SNHLY and CDR2 FYNNEI. CDR3: CASGRDYNEQFF. CDR3 coding DNA: TGTGCCAGCGGTAGGGACTACAATGAGCAGTTCTTC.

J is TRBJ2-5 and V is TRBV5-1, with TRBD1 matching over 10 bases. Germline assignment: CDR1 SGHRS and CDR2 YFSETQ. The length of the CDR3 is 13 residues. Unmatched junction bases numbered 3, after V lost 2 bases and J lost 8 bases. CDR3 amino acids: CASSLDRGPTQYF. CDR3 DNA: TGCGCCAGCAGCTTAGACAGGGGGCCAACCCAGTACTTC.

This clone is a singleton in its sample. The rearrangement joins TRBV27 to TRBJ1-1; 8 nucleotides match TRBD1. The CDR3 totals 17 residues. Germline CDR1 MNHEY, CDR2 SMNVEV (reference sequence). V shed 3 bases and J 0 bases; nucleotides not matched to a gene: 9. The CDR3 spells CASSFYGQGRMNTEAFF. The DNA of the CDR3 is TGTGCCAGCAGTTTCTACGGACAGGGCCGAATGAACACTGAAGCTTTCTTT.